The 21 T cell receptor beta chains below all came from one sample that was sequenced in a study of shared clonotypes between healthy human individuals (TCRdb year 2020). Libraries were made using the immunoSEQ multiplex PCR assay. The immuneACCESS repertoire file appears here via TCRdb, limited to in-frame rearrangements. These files lack a portion of the clones; in checked studies, under half of the deficit traces to unresolved V genes, and the cause of the others is not known. The sample profile shows about 2 million clones; roughly 96% of them were found once. The top ten constitute 0.13% of the sample. Source material: naive CD4+ T cells sorted from blood. The cell subset or site label for this specimen denotes: CD45RA+ positively selected. The receptors derive from a man in his late teens or twenties in good health.

The chain links TRBV6-5 to TRBJ1-4, with D tentatively TRBD1 (6 bases). Germline V gives CDR1 MNHEY, CDR2 SVGAGI. The CDR3 sequence is 15 residues long. Trimming took off 6 bases at V and 7 bases at J, with 18 bases between the two ends. In DNA form, the CDR3 reads TGTGCCAGCAGAGCAACAGGGTCTTCGGGTGAAAAACTGTTTTTT. This translates into CASRATGSSGEKLFF.

This clone was detected only once. V is TRBV30 and J is TRBJ2-7; perhaps TRBD2 as D (6 bases). The germline CDR1 and CDR2 sequences are GTSNPN and SVGIG (reference sequence). The CDR3 is 14 amino acids. The ends were cut back, 5 bases at V and 0 bases at J, with 14 bases in the middle. The CDR3 region is CAWDPGRDSYEQYF. The CDR3 coding sequence is TGTGCCTGGGATCCTGGGCGGGACTCCTACGAGCAGTACTTC. Full variable domain (rest looked up from reference TRBV30 and TRBJ2-7): SQTIHQWPATLVQPVGSPLSLECTVEGTSNPNLYWYRQAAGRGLQLLFYSVGIGQISSEVPQNLSASRPQDRQFILSSKKLLLSDSGFYLCAWDPGRDSYEQYFGPGTRLTVT.

This chain joins TRBV5-4 and TRBJ2-5; D not certain. Germline CDR1 reads SGHNT; CDR2 reads YYREEE (reference sequence). With 0 bases removed from V and 4 bases from J, the gap between germline ends came to 7 bases. The length of the CDR3 is 13 residues. CDR3 residues: CASSLGVAETQYF. The CDR3, as DNA: TGTGCCAGCAGCTTGGGGGTTGCAGAGACCCAGTACTTC.

This chain uses TRBV27 with TRBJ2-7, with 13 nucleotides matching TRBD2. The V and J ends lost 5 bases and 6 bases, in that order; junction bases with no gene match: 10. CDR3 length equals 16 residues. Germline V gene sequence: CDR1 MNHEY, CDR2 SMNVEV (reference sequence). CDR3 DNA sequence: TGTGCCAGCAGTCGATCCGGGACTAGCGGGATTCGCGAGCAGTACTTC. Residues: CASSRSGTSGIREQYF.

V gene TRBV19 combines with J gene TRBJ1-6; 9 bases are a match to TRBD1. The germline V gene encodes CDR1 LNHDA and CDR2 SQIVND (reference sequence). After removal of 5 bases from V and 8 bases from J, the junction contained 10 bases not matched to a gene. The CDR3 is 16 residues long. CDR3 in DNA: TGTGCCAGTAGTGCCTACGTGGGACAGGGATATTCACCCCTCCACTTT. Its protein product is CASSAYVGQGYSPLHF. The whole variable domain, remainder taken from reference TRBV19 and TRBJ1-6, is DGGITQSPKYLFRKEGQNVTLSCEQNLNHDAMYWYRQDPGQGLRLIYYSQIVNDFQKGDIAEGYSVSREKKESFPLTVTSAQKNPTAFYLCASSAYVGQGYSPLHFGNGTRLTVT.

The V gene is TRBV5-4, the J gene TRBJ2-1; 8 bases agree with TRBD2. V shed 1 base, J shed 8 bases, and the junction held 5 bases outside the gene matches. The CDR3 contains 14 residues. Germline V CDR1 and CDR2: SGHNT, YYREEE (reference sequence). CDR3 DNA: TGTGCCAGCAGCTTGCCTAGCGGGCCACATGAGCAGTTCTTC. Protein: CASSLPSGPHEQFF.

V usage is TRBV5-1 and J usage is TRBJ2-7; D assignment may be TRBD1 or TRBD2 (6 bases each). Germline CDR1 is SGHRS and CDR2 is YFSETQ. V shed 7 bases and J shed 6 bases, with 14 bases lying between them. The CDR3 loop spans 12 amino acids. CDR3 bases: TGCGCCAGCTCCCCCGGGGGCCTCGAGCAGTACTTC. Translating it yields CASSPGGLEQYF.

The rearrangement joins TRBV5-1 to TRBJ2-7, with D tentatively TRBD1 (5 bases). The CDR3 contains 14 residues. Germline lookup yields CDR1 SGHRS and CDR2 YFSETQ. Trimming removed 4 bases at V and 2 bases at J, with 13 bases between. The CDR3 DNA reads TGCGCCAGCAGCCCGGACAACACCCCCTACGAGCAGTACTTC. It specifies CASSPDNTPYEQYF.

The chain combines TRBV29-1 with TRBJ1-1, with D possibly TRBD1 on 5 matching bases. The germline V and J ends were trimmed by 4 bases and 2 bases, with 14 bases remaining between them. Germline CDR1 is SQVTM and CDR2 is ANQGSEA. CDR3 length: 14 residues. The CDR3 is CSVVPGGGNTEAFF. The CDR3 nucleotides are TGCAGCGTTGTCCCTGGGGGGGGAAACACTGAAGCTTTCTTT.

The chain employs TRBV4-3 and TRBJ2-2; 9 nucleotides match TRBD2. V was pared by 1 base and J by 6 bases, with 12 bases of the junction left unmatched. CDR1 LGHNA and CDR2 YSLEER come from the germline V gene. The CDR3 extends over 18 amino acids. The CDR3 loop reads CASSQGHSGRARAGELFF. CDR3 coding DNA: TGCGCCAGCAGCCAAGGCCATAGCGGGAGAGCAAGGGCCGGGGAGCTGTTTTTT.

Notes on this clone: This same CDR3 is encoded by further DNA sequences in the sample. V and J are TRBV6-1 and TRBJ2-5; 13 bases agree with TRBD2. Trimming took 8 bases from V and 4 from J; bases not matched to a gene: 1. CDR1 is MNHNS, CDR2 SASEGT, per germline. The CDR3 totals 13 residues. The CDR3 reads CASRLAGGETQYF. CDR3 bases: TGTGCCAGCCGACTAGCGGGAGGAGAGACCCAGTACTTC.

A note on this clone: This sample includes further DNA sequences coding for the same CDR3. This sequence joins TRBV7-8 and TRBJ1-2; D might be TRBD1 (5 bases). Germline-derived CDR1 and CDR2 are SGHVS and FQNEAQ. V lost 8 bases and J 3 bases, leaving 16 bases between the germline ends. This CDR3 region has 14 residues. The CDR3 sequence is CASSLGPGDYGYTF. The CDR3 DNA reads TGTGCCAGCTCCCTGGGGCCCGGGGACTATGGCTACACCTTC.

The chain is built from TRBV19 and TRBJ1-2; 7 bases match TRBD1. J lost 2 bases, V lost 3 bases, and 6 bases had no gene match. The CDR3 length is 15 residues. Germline assignment: CDR1 LNHDA and CDR2 SQIVND (reference sequence). CDR3 sequence: CASSISPTGNYGYTF. CDR3 in DNA: TGTGCCAGTAGTATCTCCCCGACAGGGAACTATGGCTACACCTTC.

The chain has TRBV27 and TRBJ1-1, with D tentatively TRBD1 (6 bases). Looked up from germline, CDR1 is MNHEY and CDR2 is SMNVEV (reference sequence). This CDR3 is built from 14 residues. The V and J ends lost 5 bases and 7 bases respectively, with 17 bases between them. The CDR3 DNA reads TGTGCCAGCAGTCTCTACCGGGGGCAGGGTGAAGCTTTCTTT. It encodes CASSLYRGQGEAFF.

The chain couples TRBV30 to TRBJ2-1; D not certain. Germline V lookup: CDR1 GTSNPN, CDR2 SVGIG (reference sequence). V was clipped by 4 bases and J by 10 bases, with 11 bases between them. This CDR3 is built from 11 residues. The CDR3 DNA sequence: TGTGCCTGGACGGCGCGAAAAGAGCAGTTCTTC. It is translated as CAWTARKEQFF.

This clone was seen more than once but under ten times. The rearrangement links TRBV6-6 to TRBJ1-2; 7 bases line up with TRBD1. The CDR3 is made up of 14 amino acids. CDR1 is MNHNY, CDR2 SVGAGI, per germline (reference sequence). After removal of 6 bases from V and 4 bases from J, the junction contained 8 bases not matched to a gene. CDR3 bases: TGTGCCAGCAGCCCTGAGGGGACAGTCTATGGCTACACCTTC. Encoded protein: CASSPEGTVYGYTF.

Comment on this clone: This specimen includes other DNA sequences encoding the same CDR3. The genes are TRBV4-1 and TRBJ1-1, with unresolved D. CDR3 length: 14 amino acids. The germline gives CDR1 MGHRA, CDR2 YSYEKL. Trimming took off 1 base at V and 2 bases at J, with 8 bases between the two ends. For the CDR3, the DNA is TGCGCCAGCAGCCAAGGACAAGTAAACACTGAAGCTTTCTTT. Translated, it gives CASSQGQVNTEAFF.

The gene calls are TRBV7-2 and TRBJ2-1, with TRBD2 identical over 8 bases. There are 15 residues in the CDR3. CDR1 and CDR2 (germline): SGHTA, FQGNSA. With V trimmed by 4 bases and J by 8 bases, 10 bases remained unmatched. Here the CDR3 DNA reads TGTGCCAGCAGCTCAACCGGGACTAGATATGATGAGCAGTTCTTC. The encoded protein is CASSSTGTRYDEQFF.

The chain joins TRBV30 to TRBJ2-7; D assignment may be TRBD1 or TRBD2 (5 bases each). The germline V gene encodes CDR1 GTSNPN and CDR2 SVGIG (reference sequence). Trimming left V 2 bases short and J 3 bases short, with 11 bases between. CDR3 length: 13 residues. The CDR3 reads CAWSIPGLYEQYF. CDR3 DNA sequence: TGTGCCTGGAGTATCCCGGGGCTCTACGAGCAGTACTTC.

This clone was detected only once. This rearrangement joins TRBV5-4 to TRBJ2-1; 9 nucleotides agree with TRBD2. Germline values: CDR1 SGHNT, CDR2 YYREEE (reference sequence). V lost 2 bases to trimming and J lost 7 bases; unmatched junction nucleotides: 4. The CDR3 has 14 amino acids. For the CDR3, the DNA is TGTGCCAGCAGCTTTGCGGGAGGGGGAAATGAGCAGTTCTTC. Protein sequence: CASSFAGGGNEQFF.

The chain has TRBV5-1 and TRBJ2-3, with TRBD1 as a possible D gene (6 bases). V lost 4 bases and J 3 bases, leaving 18 bases between the germline ends. This CDR3 is 16 amino acids long. CDR1 is SGHRS, CDR2 YFSETQ, per germline. CDR3 in DNA: TGCGCCAGCAGCCTTCTAGGGACAAGGGGAACAGATACGCAGTATTTT. It encodes CASSLLGTRGTDTQYF.